This entry lists 20 T cell receptor beta chains sequenced from one sample in a study of cytomegalovirus exposure and HLA in healthy donors. In the PCR, 60 Vbeta and 13 Jbeta primers were used. TCRdb keeps only in-frame clones here, not all; method: immunoSEQ multiplex PCR. The data show about 80,000 clones, over 60% seen once. The sequenced sample consisted of PBMCs. These receptors were collected from a male donor in good health and CMV-seropositive.

V is TRBV4-2 and J is TRBJ2-7; 7 nucleotides line up with TRBD2. Trimming at V came to 4 bases and at J to 1 base, leaving 4 bases not matched to a gene. CDR1 LGHNA and CDR2 YNFKEQ come from the germline V gene. The CDR3 contains 14 residues. CDR3 coding DNA: TGTGCCAGCAGCCCAGCGGGAACATCCTACGAGCAGTACTTC. Amino acids: CASSPAGTSYEQYF.

The chain uses TRBV7-2 and TRBJ2-6; a possible D gene is TRBD1 (5 bases). This CDR3 has 16 residues. V was trimmed by 0 bases and J by 2 bases, leaving 8 bases between them. Germline-derived CDR1 and CDR2 are SGHTA and FQGNSA. The CDR3 DNA follows: TGTGCCAGCAGCTTAGCCTTAGGGGCTGGGGCCAACGTCCTGACTTTC. Translation gives CASSLALGAGANVLTF.

This chain connects TRBV6-5 to TRBJ1-4, with D perhaps TRBD1 (5 bases). From germline, CDR1 is MNHEY and CDR2 SVGAGI. The CDR3 is 14 amino acids. V was clipped by 6 bases and J by 8 bases, with 16 bases between them. The CDR3 here is CASRGGVDYEKLFF. The CDR3 bases are TGTGCCAGCAGGGGGGGGGTCGATTACGAAAAACTGTTTTTT.

The chain joins TRBV9 to TRBJ1-1, with D perhaps matching TRBD1 (5 bases). This CDR3 comprises 13 residues. The V gene lost 4 bases and the J gene lost 8 bases, with 15 bases spanning the gap. Germline CDR1 SGDLS, CDR2 YYNGEE. CDR3 sequence: CASSFGPTAEAFF. The DNA for the CDR3 is TGTGCCAGCAGCTTTGGGCCGACAGCCGAAGCTTTCTTT.

V is TRBV7-2 and J is TRBJ2-2; D possibly corresponds to TRBD1 (6 bases). Looked up from germline, CDR1 is SGHTA and CDR2 is FQGNSA. This CDR3 has 15 residues. The V end was cut by 4 bases, the J end by 5 bases, with 14 bases between. DNA of the CDR3: TGTGCCAGCAGCTCCAGGGGACGGACTACCGGGGAGCTGTTTTTT. Its translation is CASSSRGRTTGELFF.

V and J are TRBV14 and TRBJ1-2; 8 nucleotides agree with TRBD1. The germline gives CDR1 SGHDN, CDR2 FVKESK. The CDR3 sequence is 21 residues long. Germline trimming cut 0 bases from V and 0 bases from J; bases unmatched to any gene: 18. The CDR3 nucleotides are TGTGCCAGCAGCCAAGATCGGCAGATCTTCGGACAGGGACTTTCTAACTATGGCTACACCTTC. Its translation is CASSQDRQIFGQGLSNYGYTF.

The V call is TRBV5-5, the J call TRBJ2-7; D remains unclear. CDR1 and CDR2 (germline): SGHKS, YYEKEE (reference sequence). Trimming removed 0 bases at V and 4 bases at J, with 8 bases between. This CDR3 region has 13 residues. CDR3 sequence reads: CASSLVALYEQYF. In DNA form, the CDR3 reads TGTGCCAGCAGCTTGGTAGCCCTTTACGAGCAGTACTTC.

This chain links TRBV9 with TRBJ2-1; 10 bases are a match to TRBD2. V dropped 0 bases and J dropped 5; count of bases not matched to a gene: 5. The CDR3 is 16 amino acids. From germline, CDR1 is SGDLS and CDR2 YYNGEE. Here the CDR3 reads CASSVGVLAGDNEQFF. The CDR3 bases are TGTGCCAGCAGCGTAGGAGTTCTAGCGGGAGACAATGAGCAGTTCTTC.

The chain is built from TRBV29-1 and TRBJ2-7; possibly TRBD2 for D (6 bases). The V and J ends lost 2 bases and 0 bases respectively, with 14 bases between them. The CDR3 covers 15 residues. The germline V gene encodes CDR1 SQVTM and CDR2 ANQGSEA. The CDR3 protein is CSVERGMGNSYEQYF. The CDR3 DNA follows: TGCAGCGTTGAACGGGGGATGGGGAACTCCTACGAGCAGTACTTC.

The chain has TRBV7-9 and TRBJ2-2, with 9 bases fitting TRBD1. This CDR3 is built from 16 residues. Germline V gene data show CDR1 as SEHNR and CDR2 as FQNEAQ (reference sequence). Germline trimming cut 4 bases from V and 9 bases from J; bases unmatched to any gene: 12. CDR3 loop: CASSWLTGGPMWELFF. The CDR3 DNA reads TGTGCCAGCAGCTGGCTGACAGGGGGGCCTATGTGGGAGCTGTTTTTT.

This clone was picked up a small number of times. The rearrangement links TRBV19 to TRBJ2-1; 9 bases match TRBD2. Germline V CDR1 and CDR2: LNHDA, SQIVND (reference sequence). This CDR3 contains 18 residues. Trimming removed 6 bases from V and 5 bases from J; junction bases left unmatched: 17. The CDR3 nucleotides are TGTGCCAGTAGCCCTATGATGGAAAGCGGGAGGTCCAACAATGAGCAGTTCTTC. This encodes CASSPMMESGRSNNEQFF.

The V call is TRBV27, the J call TRBJ2-6; D might be TRBD2 (5 bases). This CDR3 region has 18 residues. The germline V gene encodes CDR1 MNHEY and CDR2 SMNVEV (reference sequence). V lost 3 bases and J lost 0, with 15 bases in between. The CDR3 sequence: CASSFGLLRHSGANVLTF. The CDR3 coding sequence is TGTGCCAGCAGTTTTGGACTCCTGCGGCACTCTGGGGCCAACGTCCTGACTTTC.

The chain employs TRBV9 and TRBJ1-2; D uncertain. V lost 3 bases, J lost 8 bases, and 14 bases lay in between. The CDR3 has 13 amino acids. Germline CDR1 SGDLS, CDR2 YYNGEE. The CDR3, as DNA: TGTGCCAGCAGCGCTAATCTTGAATCAGGCTACACCTTC. Amino acids: CASSANLESGYTF.

The chain uses TRBV7-3 and TRBJ2-3; D is perhaps TRBD1 (6 bases). Looked up from germline, CDR1 is SGHTA and CDR2 is FQGTGA. The length of the CDR3 is 14 residues. Trimming stripped 0 bases from V and 4 bases from J, with 8 bases between. CDR3 protein: CASSLTKGADTQYF. DNA of the CDR3: TGTGCCAGCAGCTTAACAAAGGGGGCAGATACGCAGTATTTT.

This rearrangement joins TRBV9 to TRBJ2-7; TRBD2 agrees at 9 bases. The germline CDR1 and CDR2 sequences are SGDLS and YYNGEE. V lost 0 bases, J lost 2 bases, and 9 bases stayed unmatched. The CDR3 is 17 amino acids. The CDR3 nucleotides are TGTGCCAGCAGCGTAGACCCCGAGACTAGCGGACCCTACGAGCAGTACTTC. Translating gives CASSVDPETSGPYEQYF.

The gene calls are TRBV11-3 and TRBJ2-5; a weak D match, TRBD1 (5 bases). Germline assignment: CDR1 SGHNT and CDR2 YENEEA. The CDR3 has 13 residues. Trimming shortened V by 1 base and J by 4 bases, and 7 bases separated the two germline ends. The CDR3 loop reads CASSLAGLETQYF. The CDR3 DNA reads TGTGCCAGCAGCTTAGCAGGGTTAGAGACCCAGTACTTC. Looking up the rest from reference TRBV11-3 and TRBJ2-5 gives the full variable domain: EAGVVQSPRYKIIEKKQPVAFWCNPISGHNTLYWYLQNLGQGPELLIRYENEEAVDDSQLPKDRFSAERLKGVDSTLKIQPAELGDSAVYLCASSLAGLETQYFGPGTRLLVL.

The V call is TRBV4-2, the J call TRBJ1-2, with D perhaps TRBD1 (6 bases). V dropped 2 bases and J dropped 1 base, with 11 bases sitting between them. The CDR3 covers 15 residues. Looked up from germline, CDR1 is LGHNA and CDR2 is YNFKEQ. CDR3 in DNA: TGTGCCAGCAGCCAATTCGCAGGGGATAACTATGGCTACACCTTC. This translates into CASSQFAGDNYGYTF.

This chain links TRBV27 with TRBJ2-3; D not certain. CDR3 length: 16 residues. With 4 bases removed from V and 7 bases from J, the gap between germline ends came to 21 bases. Germline V CDR1 and CDR2: MNHEY, SMNVEV (reference sequence). The CDR3 protein is CASSSGQQKISNTQYF. CDR3 coding DNA: TGTGCCAGCAGTTCTGGGCAGCAGAAAATCTCGAATACGCAGTATTTT.

The chain recombines TRBV27 with TRBJ2-1; D not certain. Germline V gene data show CDR1 as MNHEY and CDR2 as SMNVEV (reference sequence). V was clipped by 5 bases and J by 8 bases, with 10 bases between them. The CDR3 is made up of 12 amino acids. The CDR3 nucleotides are TGTGCCAGCAGTCTGAATGCGGATGAGCAGTTCTTC. This sequence encodes CASSLNADEQFF.

This chain connects TRBV4-3 to TRBJ2-4, with D perhaps matching TRBD1 (5 bases). Trimming shortened V by 0 bases and J by 1 base, and 10 bases separated the two germline ends. Germline-derived CDR1 and CDR2 are LGHNA and YSLEER. There are 16 residues in the CDR3. The DNA of the CDR3 is TGCGCCAGCAGCCAAGATGACGCAGGGGCCAAAAACATTCAGTACTTC. It translates to CASSQDDAGAKNIQYF.